This T cell receptor beta chain was recorded in a study of cytomegalovirus exposure and HLA in healthy donors. For the study at large: The 666 first-cohort repertoires shared a platform with the approximately 130 validation repertoires, as reported in a later analysis. Findings and limits, study-wide: That first-cohort TCR clusters tended to co-occur in the roughly 120 validation repertoires was found in a later analysis. Among TCR beta chains, those listed as cytomegalovirus-associated numbered over 150.

CDR3 length: 16 residues. Trimming cost V 4 bases and J 5 bases, with 21 bases left between them. CDR1 is SGHKS and CDR2 is YYEKEE in the germline V gene (reference sequence). Regarding this clone: Its antigen is not identified.

The method was immunoSEQ multiplex PCR; TCRdb's version includes in-frame clones alone and lacks a portion of them. The sample includes 150,000 to 200,000 clones, around 85% of them seen just once. The sequencing sample was made of PBMCs. This receptor was obtained from a man younger than 30 in good health and CMV-seropositive. This chain uses TRBV5-5 with TRBJ2-5; D perhaps matches TRBD2 (5 bases). The CDR3, as DNA: TGTGCCAGCAGCCAAGATCTTTTGGCTAGCTTGGAGACCCAGTACTTC. Translated: CASSQDLLASLETQYF.